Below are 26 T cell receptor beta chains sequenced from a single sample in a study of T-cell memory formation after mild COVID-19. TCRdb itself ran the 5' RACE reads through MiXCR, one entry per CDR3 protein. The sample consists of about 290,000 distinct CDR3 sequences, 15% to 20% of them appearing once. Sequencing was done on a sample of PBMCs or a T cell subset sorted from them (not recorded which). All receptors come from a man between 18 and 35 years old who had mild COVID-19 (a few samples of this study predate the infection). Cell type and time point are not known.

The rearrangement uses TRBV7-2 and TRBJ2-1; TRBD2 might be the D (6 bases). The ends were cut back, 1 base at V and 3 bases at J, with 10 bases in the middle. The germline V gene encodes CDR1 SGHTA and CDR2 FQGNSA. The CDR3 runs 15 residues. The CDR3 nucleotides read TGTGCCAGCAGCTTAGTTGCGGGGTTCTACAATGAGCAGTTCTTC. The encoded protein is CASSLVAGFYNEQFF.

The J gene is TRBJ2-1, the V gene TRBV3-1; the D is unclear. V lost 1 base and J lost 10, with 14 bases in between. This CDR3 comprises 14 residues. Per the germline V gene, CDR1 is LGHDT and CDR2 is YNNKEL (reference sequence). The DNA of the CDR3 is TGTGCCAGCAGCCAAGGAATCGAGGTGCGGGAGCAGTTCTTC. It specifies CASSQGIEVREQFF.

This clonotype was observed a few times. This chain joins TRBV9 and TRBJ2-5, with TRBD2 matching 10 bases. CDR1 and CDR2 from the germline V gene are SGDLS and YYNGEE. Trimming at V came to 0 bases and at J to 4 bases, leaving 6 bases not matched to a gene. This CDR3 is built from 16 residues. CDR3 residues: CASSVGGSGGSETQYF. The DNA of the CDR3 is TGTGCCAGCAGCGTAGGGGGTAGCGGGGGGTCAGAGACCCAGTACTTC. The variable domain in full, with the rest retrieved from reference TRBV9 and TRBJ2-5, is DSGVTQTPKHLITATGQRVTLRCSPRSGDLSVYWYQQSLDQGLQFLIQYYNGEERAKGNILERFSAQQFPDLHSELNLSSLELGDSALYFCASSVGGSGGSETQYFGPGTRLLVL.

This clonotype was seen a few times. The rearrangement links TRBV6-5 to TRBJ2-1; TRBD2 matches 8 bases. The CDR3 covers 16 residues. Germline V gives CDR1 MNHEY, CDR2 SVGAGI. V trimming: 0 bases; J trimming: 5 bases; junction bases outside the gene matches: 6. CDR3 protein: CASSYSSSGRDNEQFF. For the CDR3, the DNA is TGTGCCAGCAGTTACTCATCTAGCGGGCGGGACAATGAGCAGTTCTTC.

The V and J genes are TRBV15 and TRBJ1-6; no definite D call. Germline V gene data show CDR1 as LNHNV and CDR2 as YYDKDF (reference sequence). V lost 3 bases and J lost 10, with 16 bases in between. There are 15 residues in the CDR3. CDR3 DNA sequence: TGTGCCACCAGCAGCCTGGATCCGCCACAATCACCCCTCCACTTT. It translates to CATSSLDPPQSPLHF.

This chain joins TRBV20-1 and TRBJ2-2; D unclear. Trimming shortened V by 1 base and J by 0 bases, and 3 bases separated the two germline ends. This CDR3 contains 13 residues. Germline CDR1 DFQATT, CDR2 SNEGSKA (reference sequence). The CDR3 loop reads CSARGPNTGELFF. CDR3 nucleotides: TGCAGTGCTAGAGGACCGAACACCGGGGAGCTGTTTTTT.

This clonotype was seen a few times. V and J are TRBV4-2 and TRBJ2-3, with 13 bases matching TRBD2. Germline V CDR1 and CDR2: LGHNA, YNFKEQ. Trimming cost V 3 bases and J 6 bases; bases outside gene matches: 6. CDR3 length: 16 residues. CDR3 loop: CASSQAGTSGADTQYF. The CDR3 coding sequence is TGTGCCAGCAGCCAGGCCGGGACTAGCGGGGCGGATACGCAGTATTTT.

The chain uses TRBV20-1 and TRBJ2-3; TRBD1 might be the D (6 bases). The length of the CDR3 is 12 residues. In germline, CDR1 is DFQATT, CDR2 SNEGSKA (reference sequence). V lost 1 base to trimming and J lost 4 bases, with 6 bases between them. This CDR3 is CSARGGPDTQYF. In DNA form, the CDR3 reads TGCAGTGCTAGAGGGGGGCCAGATACGCAGTATTTT.

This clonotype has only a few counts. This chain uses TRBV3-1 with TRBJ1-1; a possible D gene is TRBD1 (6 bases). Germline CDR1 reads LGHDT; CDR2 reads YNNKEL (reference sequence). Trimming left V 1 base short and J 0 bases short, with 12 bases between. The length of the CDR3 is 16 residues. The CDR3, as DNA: TGTGCCAGCAGCCAAGGGGGGGGCCCGATGAACACTGAAGCTTTCTTT. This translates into CASSQGGGPMNTEAFF.

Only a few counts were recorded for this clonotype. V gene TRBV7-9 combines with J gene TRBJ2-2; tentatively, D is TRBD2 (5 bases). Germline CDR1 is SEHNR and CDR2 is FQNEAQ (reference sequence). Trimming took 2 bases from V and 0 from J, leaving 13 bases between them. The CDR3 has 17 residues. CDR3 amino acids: CASSLPLTGSNTGELFF. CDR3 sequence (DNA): TGTGCCAGCAGCTTACCCCTCACGGGGTCGAACACCGGGGAGCTGTTTTTT. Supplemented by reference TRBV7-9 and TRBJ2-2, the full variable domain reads DTGVSQNPRHKITKRGQNVTFRCDPISEHNRLYWYRQTLGQGPEFLTYFQNEAQLEKSRLLSDRFSAERPKGSFSTLEIQRTEQGDSAMYLCASSLPLTGSNTGELFFGEGSRLTVL.

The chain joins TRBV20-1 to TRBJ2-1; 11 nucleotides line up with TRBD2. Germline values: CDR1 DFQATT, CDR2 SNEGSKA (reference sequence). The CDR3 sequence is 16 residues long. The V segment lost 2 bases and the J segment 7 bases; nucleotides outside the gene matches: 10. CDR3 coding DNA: TGCAGTGCTAGAAGTAGCGGGGGGGCCTTAAATAATGAGCAGTTCTTC. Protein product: CSARSSGGALNNEQFF.

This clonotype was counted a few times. The CDR3, as DNA: TGTGCCAGCAGTTTAGTTTTGAAAGAGACCCAGTACTTC. Translation gives CASSLVLKETQYF. The chain has TRBV12-3 or TRBV12-4 and TRBJ2-5; D gene unclear. V lost 1 base and J 3 bases, leaving 6 bases between the germline ends. The CDR3 is 13 residues long.

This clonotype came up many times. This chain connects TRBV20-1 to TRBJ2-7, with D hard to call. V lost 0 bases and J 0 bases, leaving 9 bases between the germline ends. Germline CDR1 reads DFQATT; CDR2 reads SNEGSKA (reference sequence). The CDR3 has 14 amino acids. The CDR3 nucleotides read TGCAGTGCTAGAGATCGGATTAGCTCCTACGAGCAGTACGTC. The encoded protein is CSARDRISSYEQYV.

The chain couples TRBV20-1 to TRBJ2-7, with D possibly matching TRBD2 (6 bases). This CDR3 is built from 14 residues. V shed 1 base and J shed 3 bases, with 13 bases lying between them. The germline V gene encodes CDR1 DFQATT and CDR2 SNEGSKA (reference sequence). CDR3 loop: CSARAGRGRYEQYV. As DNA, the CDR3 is TGCAGTGCTAGAGCCGGGCGGGGCCGCTACGAGCAGTACGTC.

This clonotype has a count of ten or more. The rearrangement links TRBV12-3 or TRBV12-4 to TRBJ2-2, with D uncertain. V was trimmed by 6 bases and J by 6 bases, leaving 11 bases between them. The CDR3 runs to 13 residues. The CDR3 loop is CASSQGVAGELFF. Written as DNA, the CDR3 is TGTGCCAGCAGCCAAGGCGTTGCCGGGGAGCTGTTTTTT.

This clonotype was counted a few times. Here the CDR3 reads CASSAVDAAHPRPQYF. For the CDR3, the DNA is TGTGCCAGCAGTGCAGTGGACGCCGCTCACCCCCGTCCGCAGTACTTC. V gene TRBV25-1 combines with J gene TRBJ2-7; no reliable D call. The CDR3 sequence is 16 residues long. Germline V gives CDR1 MGHDK, CDR2 SYGVNS. Trimming shortened V by 4 bases and J by 9 bases, and 25 bases separated the two germline ends.

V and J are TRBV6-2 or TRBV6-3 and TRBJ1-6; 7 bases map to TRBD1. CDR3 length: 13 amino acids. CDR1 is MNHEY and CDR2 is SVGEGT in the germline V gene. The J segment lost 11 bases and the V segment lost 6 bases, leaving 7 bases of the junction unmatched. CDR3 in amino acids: CASRPRQGAPLHF. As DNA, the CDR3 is TGTGCCAGCAGACCCAGACAGGGTGCACCCCTCCACTTT.

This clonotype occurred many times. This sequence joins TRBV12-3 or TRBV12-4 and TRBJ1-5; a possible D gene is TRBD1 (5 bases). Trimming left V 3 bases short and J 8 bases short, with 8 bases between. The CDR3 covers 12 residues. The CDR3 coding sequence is TGTGCCAGCAGTTTCTCGGGGGAGCCCCAGCATTTT. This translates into CASSFSGEPQHF.

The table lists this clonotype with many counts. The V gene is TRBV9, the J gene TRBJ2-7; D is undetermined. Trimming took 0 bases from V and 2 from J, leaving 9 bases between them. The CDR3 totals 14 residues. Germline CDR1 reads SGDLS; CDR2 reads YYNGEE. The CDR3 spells CASSVGDWTYEQYF. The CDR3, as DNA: TGTGCCAGCAGCGTAGGGGATTGGACCTACGAGCAGTACTTC.

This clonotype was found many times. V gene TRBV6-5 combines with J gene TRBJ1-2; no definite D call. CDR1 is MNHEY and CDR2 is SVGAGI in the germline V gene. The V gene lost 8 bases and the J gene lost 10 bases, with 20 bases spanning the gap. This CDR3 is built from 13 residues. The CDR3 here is CASVYGSPPLYTF. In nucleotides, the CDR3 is TGTGCCAGCGTGTACGGTTCCCCCCCCCTCTACACCTTC.

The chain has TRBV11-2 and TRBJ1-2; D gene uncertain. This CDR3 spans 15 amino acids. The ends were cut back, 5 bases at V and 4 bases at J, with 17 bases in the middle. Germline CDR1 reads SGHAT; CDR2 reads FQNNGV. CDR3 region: CASSLPGSALYGYTF. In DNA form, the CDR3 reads TGTGCCAGCAGCCTGCCCGGGTCCGCCCTCTATGGCTACACCTTC.

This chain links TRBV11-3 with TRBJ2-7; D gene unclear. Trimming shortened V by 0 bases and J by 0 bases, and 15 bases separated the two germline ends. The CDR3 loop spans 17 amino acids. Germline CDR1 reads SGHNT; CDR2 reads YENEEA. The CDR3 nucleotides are TGTGCCAGCAGCTTAGATCGGGTGGCAGTGAGCTCCTACGAGCAGTACGTC. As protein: CASSLDRVAVSSYEQYV.

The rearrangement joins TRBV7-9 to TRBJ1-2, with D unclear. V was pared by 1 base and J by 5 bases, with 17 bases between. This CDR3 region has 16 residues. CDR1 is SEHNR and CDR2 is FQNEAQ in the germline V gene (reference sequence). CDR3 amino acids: CASSLDLKGRTYGYTF. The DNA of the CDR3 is TGTGCCAGCAGCTTAGACCTTAAAGGACGGACTTATGGCTACACCTTC.

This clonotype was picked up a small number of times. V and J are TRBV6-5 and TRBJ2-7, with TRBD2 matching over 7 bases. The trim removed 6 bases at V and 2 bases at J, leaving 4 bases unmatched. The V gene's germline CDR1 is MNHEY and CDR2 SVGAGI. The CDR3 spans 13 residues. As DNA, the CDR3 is TGTGCCAGCAGGCGGGGGTTAGCCTACGAGCAGTACTTC. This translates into CASRRGLAYEQYF.

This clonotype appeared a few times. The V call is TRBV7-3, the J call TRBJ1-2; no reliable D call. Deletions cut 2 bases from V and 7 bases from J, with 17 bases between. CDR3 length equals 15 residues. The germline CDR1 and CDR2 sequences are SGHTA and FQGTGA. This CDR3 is CASSLDGASVGGYTF. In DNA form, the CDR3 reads TGTGCCAGCAGCTTAGATGGCGCTTCAGTCGGTGGCTACACCTTC.

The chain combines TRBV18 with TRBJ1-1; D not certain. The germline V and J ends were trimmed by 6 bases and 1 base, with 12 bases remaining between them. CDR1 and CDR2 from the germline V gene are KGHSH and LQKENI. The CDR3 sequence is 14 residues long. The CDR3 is CASSPGRTNTEAFF. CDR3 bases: TGTGCCAGCTCCCCTGGACGGACGAACACTGAAGCTTTCTTT. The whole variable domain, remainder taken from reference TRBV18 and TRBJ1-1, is NAGVMQNPRHLVRRRGQEARLRCSPMKGHSHVYWYRQLPEEGLKFMVYLQKENIIDESGMPKERFSAEFPKEGPSILRIQQVVRGDSAAYFCASSPGRTNTEAFFGQGTRLTVV.